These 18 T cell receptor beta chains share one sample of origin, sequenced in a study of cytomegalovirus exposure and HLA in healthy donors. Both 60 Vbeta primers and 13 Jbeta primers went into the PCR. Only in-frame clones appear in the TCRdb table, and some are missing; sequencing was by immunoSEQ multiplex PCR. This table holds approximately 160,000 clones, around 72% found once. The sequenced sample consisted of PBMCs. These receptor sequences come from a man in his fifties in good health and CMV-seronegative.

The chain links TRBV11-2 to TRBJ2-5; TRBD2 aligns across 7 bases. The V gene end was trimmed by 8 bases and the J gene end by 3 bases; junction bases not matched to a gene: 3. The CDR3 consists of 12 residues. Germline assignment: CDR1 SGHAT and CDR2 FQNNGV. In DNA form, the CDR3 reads TGTGCCAGCGGGGGAGGGGAAGAGACCCAGTACTTC. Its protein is CASGGGEETQYF.

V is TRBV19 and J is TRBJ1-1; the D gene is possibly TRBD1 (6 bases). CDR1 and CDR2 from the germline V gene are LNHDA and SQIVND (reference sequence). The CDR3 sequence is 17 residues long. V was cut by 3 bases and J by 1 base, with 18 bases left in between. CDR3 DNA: TGTGCCAGTAGTATTACGGGACATCCTCCGGGGAACACTGAAGCTTTCTTT. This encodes CASSITGHPPGNTEAFF.

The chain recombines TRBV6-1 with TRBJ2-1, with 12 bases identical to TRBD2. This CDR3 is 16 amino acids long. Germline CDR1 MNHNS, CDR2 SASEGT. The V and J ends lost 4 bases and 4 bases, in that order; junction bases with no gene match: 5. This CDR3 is CASSGLLAGGYNEQFF. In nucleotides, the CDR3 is TGTGCCAGCAGTGGTCTACTAGCGGGGGGATACAATGAGCAGTTCTTC.

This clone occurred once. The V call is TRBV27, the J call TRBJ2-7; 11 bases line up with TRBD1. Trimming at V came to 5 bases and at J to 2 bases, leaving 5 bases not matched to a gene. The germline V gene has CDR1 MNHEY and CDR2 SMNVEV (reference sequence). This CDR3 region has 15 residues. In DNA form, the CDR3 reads TGTGCCAGCAGTATGGGACAGGGGGTAACCTACGAGCAGTACTTC. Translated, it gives CASSMGQGVTYEQYF.

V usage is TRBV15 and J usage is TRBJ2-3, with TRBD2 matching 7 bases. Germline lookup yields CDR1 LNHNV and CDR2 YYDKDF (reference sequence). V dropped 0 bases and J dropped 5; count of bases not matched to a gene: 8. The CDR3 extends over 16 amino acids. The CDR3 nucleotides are TGTGCCACCAGCAGAGATTACGGCGGGGGTGTAGATACGCAGTATTTT. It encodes CATSRDYGGGVDTQYF.

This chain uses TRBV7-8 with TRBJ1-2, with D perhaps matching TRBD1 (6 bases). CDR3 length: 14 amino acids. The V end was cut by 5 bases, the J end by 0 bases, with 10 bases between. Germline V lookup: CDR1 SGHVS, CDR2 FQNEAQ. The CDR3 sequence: CASSKRDTNYGYTF. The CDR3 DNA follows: TGTGCCAGCAGCAAGCGGGACACTAACTATGGCTACACCTTC.

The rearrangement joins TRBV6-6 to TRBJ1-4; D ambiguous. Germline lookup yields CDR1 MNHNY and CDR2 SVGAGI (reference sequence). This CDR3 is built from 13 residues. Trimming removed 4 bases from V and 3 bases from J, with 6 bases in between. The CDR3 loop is CASSSNSNEKLFF. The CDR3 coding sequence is TGTGCCAGCAGTTCTAACTCTAATGAAAAACTGTTTTTT.

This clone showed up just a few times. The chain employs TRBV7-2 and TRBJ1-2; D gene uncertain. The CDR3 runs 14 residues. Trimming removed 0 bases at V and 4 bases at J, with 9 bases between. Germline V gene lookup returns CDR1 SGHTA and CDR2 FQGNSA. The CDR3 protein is CASSLAFESYGYTF. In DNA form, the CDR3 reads TGTGCCAGCAGCTTAGCCTTTGAGTCCTATGGCTACACCTTC.

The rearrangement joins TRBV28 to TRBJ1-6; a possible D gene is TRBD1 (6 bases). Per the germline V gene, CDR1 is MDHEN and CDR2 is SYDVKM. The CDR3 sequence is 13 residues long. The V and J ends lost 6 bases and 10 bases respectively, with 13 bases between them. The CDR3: CASSTPGASPLHF. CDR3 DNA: TGTGCCAGCAGCACCCCAGGGGCCTCACCCCTCCACTTT.

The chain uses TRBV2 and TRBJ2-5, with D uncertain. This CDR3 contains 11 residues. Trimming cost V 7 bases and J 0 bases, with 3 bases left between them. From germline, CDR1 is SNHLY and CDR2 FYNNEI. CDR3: CASTYQETQYF. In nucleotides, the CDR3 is TGTGCCAGCACTTACCAAGAGACCCAGTACTTC.

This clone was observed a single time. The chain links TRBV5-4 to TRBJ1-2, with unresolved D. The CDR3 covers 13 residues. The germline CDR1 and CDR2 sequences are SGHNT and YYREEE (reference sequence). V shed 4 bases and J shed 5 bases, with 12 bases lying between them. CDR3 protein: CASSPDSDYGYTF. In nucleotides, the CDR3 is TGTGCCAGCAGCCCGGACTCAGATTATGGCTACACCTTC.

CDR3 nucleotides: TGTGCCAGCAGCGATGGGACAGAGACTAGCACAGATACGCAGTATTTT. This codes for CASSDGTETSTDTQYF. The chain joins TRBV9 to TRBJ2-3; 7 positions agree with TRBD1. The CDR3 spans 16 residues. The germline CDR1 and CDR2 sequences are SGDLS and YYNGEE. V was pared by 3 bases and J by 0 bases, with 7 bases of the junction left unmatched.

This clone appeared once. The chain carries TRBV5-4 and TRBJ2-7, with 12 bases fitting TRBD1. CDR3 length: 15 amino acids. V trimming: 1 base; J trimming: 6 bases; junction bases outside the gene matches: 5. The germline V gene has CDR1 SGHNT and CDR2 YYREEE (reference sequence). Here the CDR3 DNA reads TGTGCCAGCAGCTTGTTTTGGGACAGGGGGCGCGAGCAGTACTTC. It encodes CASSLFWDRGREQYF.

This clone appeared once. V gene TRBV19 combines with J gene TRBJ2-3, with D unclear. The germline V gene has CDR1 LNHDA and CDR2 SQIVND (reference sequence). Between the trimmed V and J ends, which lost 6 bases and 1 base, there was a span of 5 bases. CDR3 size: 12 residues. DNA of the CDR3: TGTGCCAGTAGACGGGGCACAGATACGCAGTATTTT. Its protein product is CASRRGTDTQYF.

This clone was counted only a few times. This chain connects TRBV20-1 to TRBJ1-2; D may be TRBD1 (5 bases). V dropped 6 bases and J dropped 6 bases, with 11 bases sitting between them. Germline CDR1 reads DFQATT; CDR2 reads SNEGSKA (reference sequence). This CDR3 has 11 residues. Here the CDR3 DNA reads TGCAGTGCAGAAGAAGGGGATGGCTACACCTTC. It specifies CSAEEGDGYTF.

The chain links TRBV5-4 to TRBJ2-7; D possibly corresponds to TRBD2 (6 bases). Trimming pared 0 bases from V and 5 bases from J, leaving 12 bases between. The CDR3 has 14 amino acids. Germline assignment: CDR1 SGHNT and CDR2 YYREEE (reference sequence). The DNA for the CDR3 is TGTGCCAGCAGCTTGGCCGAGGACTATAACGAGCAGTACTTC. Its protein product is CASSLAEDYNEQYF. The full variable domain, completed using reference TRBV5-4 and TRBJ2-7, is ETGVTQSPTHLIKTRGQQVTLRCSSQSGHNTVSWYQQALGQGPQFIFQYYREEENGRGNFPPRFSGLQFPNYSSELNVNALELDDSALYLCASSLAEDYNEQYFGPGTRLTVT.

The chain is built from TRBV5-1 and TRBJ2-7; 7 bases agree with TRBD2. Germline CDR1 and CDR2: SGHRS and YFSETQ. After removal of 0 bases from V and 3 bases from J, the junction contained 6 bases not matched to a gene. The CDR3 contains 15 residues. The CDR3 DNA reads TGCGCCAGCAGCTTGGTAGAAAGCGGGGACTACGAGCAGTACTTC. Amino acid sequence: CASSLVESGDYEQYF.

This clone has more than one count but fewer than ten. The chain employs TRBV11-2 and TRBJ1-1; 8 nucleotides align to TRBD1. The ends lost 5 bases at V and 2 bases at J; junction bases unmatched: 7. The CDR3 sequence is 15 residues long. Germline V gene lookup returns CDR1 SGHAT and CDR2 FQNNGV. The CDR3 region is CASSALTGDNTEAFF. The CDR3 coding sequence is TGTGCCAGCAGCGCCCTGACAGGGGATAACACTGAAGCTTTCTTT.